The 15 T cell receptor beta chains given below trace back to one sample, sequenced in a study of shared clonotypes between healthy human individuals. Here immunoSEQ multiplex PCR was the method, and the copy in TCRdb shows in-frame clones only, minus some. The table has about 2.3 million clones, about nine tenths seen once. Sequencing was performed on naive CD4+ T cells from PBMCs. Noted subset: CD45RA+ positively selected. All receptors derive from a man younger than 30 in good health. Some clones in this sample may be carry-over from other donors' samples.

On this clone: One end of the junction is discordant with germline, which a read error may explain. The V call is TRBV5-1, the J call TRBJ1-1; no clear D gene. The CDR3 sequence is 15 residues long. Germline V gives CDR1 SGHRS, CDR2 YFSETQ. The CDR3 here is CTSTTDRVSNTEAFF. The CDR3 DNA sequence: TGCACCAGCACGACGGACCGCGTTTCGAACACTGAAGCTTTCTTT. The full variable domain, in which reference TRBV5-1 and TRBJ1-1 provide the parts outside the CDR3, is KAGVTQTPRYLIKTRGQQVTLSCSPISGHRSVSWYQQTPGQGLQFLFEYFSETQRNKGNFPGRFSGRQFSNSRSEMNVSTLELGDSALYLCTSTTDRVSNTEAFFGQGTRLTVV.

The chain combines TRBV5-1 with TRBJ2-7; D tentatively fits TRBD1 or TRBD2 (5 bases each). The ends were cut back, 2 bases at V and 3 bases at J, with 12 bases in the middle. Per germline, CDR1 SGHRS and CDR2 YFSETQ. The length of the CDR3 is 14 residues. The CDR3 here is CASSFRDLNYEQYF. The CDR3 coding sequence is TGCGCCAGCAGCTTCCGGGACCTAAACTACGAGCAGTACTTC.

The chain couples TRBV5-1 to TRBJ2-2, with D possibly TRBD1 on 6 matching bases. The ends were cut back, 3 bases at V and 0 bases at J, with 15 bases in the middle. The CDR3 spans 17 residues. The germline V gene encodes CDR1 SGHRS and CDR2 YFSETQ. CDR3 DNA: TGCGCCAGCAGCTCGGACCACGGGACAACGAACACCGGGGAGCTGTTTTTT. This gives the protein CASSSDHGTTNTGELFF.

The J gene is TRBJ2-7, the V gene TRBV19, with 8 bases lining up with TRBD1. The V and J ends lost 4 bases and 5 bases, in that order; junction bases with no gene match: 7. This CDR3 is 14 amino acids long. Per the germline V gene, CDR1 is LNHDA and CDR2 is SQIVND (reference sequence). The CDR3 DNA reads as TGTGCCAGTAGTAGGGGACAGGTTACGGACGAGCAGTACTTC. This translates into CASSRGQVTDEQYF.

The rearrangement joins TRBV2 to TRBJ1-5; D is perhaps TRBD1 (5 bases). Trimming stripped 4 bases from V and 0 bases from J, with 13 bases between. The CDR3 spans 16 residues. The germline gives CDR1 SNHLY, CDR2 FYNNEI. The CDR3 nucleotides read TGTGCCAGCAGTGGCCGGGGGGACGGTAGCAATCAGCCCCAGCATTTT. As protein: CASSGRGDGSNQPQHF.

The genes are TRBV19 and TRBJ1-2; TRBD1 agrees at 7 bases. Losses at the gene ends were 6 bases for V and 4 bases for J; bases not matched to a gene: 5. Germline V gives CDR1 LNHDA, CDR2 SQIVND (reference sequence). This CDR3 has 13 residues. The CDR3 coding sequence is TGTGCCAGTAGAATAACAGGGGTCTATGGCTACACCTTC. Translated, it gives CASRITGVYGYTF.

Notes on this clone: The same CDR3 is also encoded by other DNA sequences in this sample. The J gene is TRBJ2-3, the V gene TRBV6-5; 12 positions agree with TRBD2. J lost 3 bases, V lost 5 bases, and 3 bases had no gene match. Germline V gene data show CDR1 as MNHEY and CDR2 as SVGAGI. The CDR3 runs to 15 residues. CDR3 nucleotides: TGTGCCAGCAGTCGCGGGACTAGCGGGACAGATACGCAGTATTTT. Its translation is CASSRGTSGTDTQYF.

The chain is built from TRBV4-2 and TRBJ2-7; the match to TRBD2 covers 8 bases. V was clipped by 0 bases and J by 12 bases; unmatched bases: 22. The germline V gene has CDR1 LGHNA and CDR2 YNFKEQ. This CDR3 spans 18 amino acids. The CDR3 coding sequence is TGTGCCAGCAGCCAAGACTTGGGGGGTAGCGGGACACTCTACCGGCGGTACTTC. It translates to CASSQDLGGSGTLYRRYF.

The V and J genes are TRBV6-5 and TRBJ2-1, with a tentative D call TRBD1 (6 bases). The V end was cut by 5 bases, the J end by 5 bases, with 13 bases between. The germline CDR1 and CDR2 sequences are MNHEY and SVGAGI. This CDR3 spans 14 amino acids. CDR3 nucleotide sequence: TGTGCCAGCAGTCAACAGGGTTTCCACAATGAGCAGTTCTTC. Its protein is CASSQQGFHNEQFF.

This clone was seen more than once but under ten times. Other DNA sequences in the same sample also yield this CDR3. The chain has TRBV29-1 and TRBJ1-1; D may be TRBD1 (6 bases). V was pared by 6 bases and J by 0 bases, with 11 bases between. This CDR3 contains 13 residues. CDR1 is SQVTM and CDR2 is ANQGSEA in the germline V gene. The CDR3 region is CSVTGRMNTEAFF. For the CDR3, the DNA is TGCAGCGTCACAGGGAGGATGAACACTGAAGCTTTCTTT.

The rearrangement uses TRBV7-9 and TRBJ1-3; D uncertain. CDR1 is SEHNR and CDR2 is FQNEAQ in the germline V gene (reference sequence). The CDR3 covers 17 residues. Trimming took 0 bases from V and 2 from J, leaving 14 bases between them. The CDR3 region is CASSLAEIVYTGNTIYF. CDR3 sequence (DNA): TGTGCCAGCAGCTTAGCGGAAATAGTCTACACTGGAAACACCATATATTTT.

The V gene is TRBV5-1, the J gene TRBJ2-5, with 12 positions matching TRBD2. Germline CDR1 and CDR2: SGHRS and YFSETQ. V shed 3 bases and J 5 bases; nucleotides not matched to a gene: 5. This CDR3 spans 15 amino acids. The CDR3 DNA sequence: TGCGCCAGCAGCTGGACCGGGACTAGCGGGGAGACCCAGTACTTC. As protein: CASSWTGTSGETQYF.

The chain recombines TRBV6-6 with TRBJ2-7; D is ambiguous. The CDR3 loop spans 14 amino acids. CDR1 MNHNY and CDR2 SVGAGI come from the germline V gene (reference sequence). V gave up 0 bases and J gave up 3 bases, with 9 bases separating them. The CDR3 DNA sequence: TGTGCCAGCAGTTACTCGACCGCATTCTACGAGCAGTACTTC. Translating gives CASSYSTAFYEQYF.

This chain joins TRBV6-4 and TRBJ2-3; the D is unclear. With 5 bases removed from V and 8 bases from J, the gap between germline ends came to 20 bases. The germline gives CDR1 MRHNA, CDR2 SNTAGT. The CDR3 has 15 residues. The CDR3 is CASSPRDGRGGTQYF. The CDR3 DNA follows: TGTGCCAGCAGTCCCCGCGACGGCAGAGGTGGTACGCAGTATTTT.

The rearrangement joins TRBV6-6 to TRBJ2-6, with D hard to call. Germline CDR1 MNHNY, CDR2 SVGAGI (reference sequence). The CDR3 runs to 16 residues. V was shortened by 2 bases and J by 0 bases, with 8 bases between the two germline ends. In DNA, the CDR3 is TGTGCCAGCAGTTACAGGCTGAGCTCTGGGGCCAACGTCCTGACTTTC. Its protein product is CASSYRLSSGANVLTF.